A single sample gave rise to the 7 T cell receptor beta chains below, sequenced in a study of post-analysis software for immune sequencing data. Study-wide findings and caveats: Patients had higher frequencies than controls of roughly five TRBV segments, including TRBV5-6, TRBV5-1 and TRBV20-1.

Their specific antigens are unknown. The TCR beta cDNA libraries carried unique molecular identifiers. One entry per CDR3 protein, called by TCRdb with MiXCR from the PCR reads. The table lists 450,000 or so distinct CDR3 sequences, around 40% of them singletons. The specimen sequenced was blood. The receptors were gathered from a girl between 5 and 17 years old with multiple sclerosis.

The chain is built from TRBV7-8 and TRBJ2-6; no reliable D call. The germline V and J ends were trimmed by 3 bases and 4 bases, with 10 bases remaining between them. The V gene's germline CDR1 is SGHVS and CDR2 FQNEAQ. This CDR3 has 15 residues. The CDR3: CASSFRYTGANVLTF. For the CDR3, the DNA is TGTGCCAGCAGCTTCCGGTACACCGGGGCCAACGTCCTGACTTTC.

This clonotype was recorded a few times. V gene TRBV12-3 or TRBV12-4 combines with J gene TRBJ2-5; maybe TRBD1 (8 bases). V lost 7 bases, J lost 5 bases, and 32 bases lay in between. The CDR3 totals 19 residues. DNA of the CDR3: TGTGCCAGCACTCCGGGGGAGGGACAGGATCTTTCGAGGTTGGAGACCCAGTACTTC. Protein: CASTPGEGQDLSRLETQYF.

The V gene is TRBV27, the J gene TRBJ2-1; no firm D call. Trimming pared 2 bases from V and 5 bases from J, leaving 10 bases between. The CDR3 spans 14 residues. Germline lookup yields CDR1 MNHEY and CDR2 SMNVEV (reference sequence). The CDR3 DNA follows: TGTGCCAGCAGTTTAGAGGCAGTACACAATGAGCAGTTCTTC. Translating gives CASSLEAVHNEQFF.

The rearrangement joins TRBV20-1 to TRBJ1-1; no firm D call. Trimming shortened V by 6 bases and J by 0 bases, and 14 bases separated the two germline ends. In germline, CDR1 is DFQATT, CDR2 SNEGSKA (reference sequence). CDR3 length: 14 residues. The chain's CDR3 is CSALHDTVNTEAFF. The CDR3, as DNA: TGCAGTGCCCTGCATGACACGGTGAACACTGAAGCTTTCTTT.

The V and J genes are TRBV6-5 and TRBJ2-5; 10 nucleotides line up with TRBD2. Germline assignment: CDR1 MNHEY and CDR2 SVGAGI. The CDR3 runs to 14 residues. V shed 4 bases, J shed 4 bases, and the junction held 3 bases outside the gene matches. CDR3 in amino acids: CASSWRLAGETQYF. DNA for the CDR3: TGTGCCAGCAGTTGGCGACTAGCGGGAGAGACCCAGTACTTC.

V is TRBV15 and J is TRBJ2-7; 7 nucleotides agree with TRBD2. The CDR3 extends over 15 amino acids. CDR1 LNHNV and CDR2 YYDKDF come from the germline V gene (reference sequence). V gave up 4 bases and J gave up 4 bases; unmatched junction bases: 10. In DNA form, the CDR3 reads TGTGCCACCAGCACCGACGTGGGAGGGGCGTACGAGCAGTACTTC. Translated, it gives CATSTDVGGAYEQYF.

Only one count was recorded for this clonotype. This sequence joins TRBV6-5 and TRBJ2-7; 7 bases match TRBD1. CDR3 length: 14 amino acids. The V segment lost 4 bases and the J segment 2 bases; nucleotides outside the gene matches: 5. Germline CDR1 reads MNHEY; CDR2 reads SVGAGI. DNA of the CDR3: TGTGCCAGCAGTTTCCGGGACAGTCCCTACGAGCAGTACTTC. Protein product: CASSFRDSPYEQYF.